This is a list of T cell receptor beta chains from one sample in a study of PD-1 blockade in classical Hodgkin lymphoma. Sequencing used immunoSEQ multiplex PCR; TCRdb keeps in-frame clones, though not all of them. The table lists about 20,000 clones, 80% to 95% of them singletons, with around 7% in the top ten. Input material: peripheral blood mononuclear cells (PBMCs). The receptors stem from a human donor with classical Hodgkin lymphoma. Each CDR3 is given with its conserved first and last residue. The D gene is left open where the match is weak. The size entry is marked missing in some rows and otherwise reads once, few, many or a size class.

length,D,size,J,V,DNA,CDR3
15,TRBD2,.,TRBJ2-5,TRBV6-4,TGTGCCAGCAGTCGACTAGCGGGAGGGCAAGAGACCCAGTACTTC,CASSRLAGGQETQYF
15,TRBD1,.,TRBJ1-2,TRBV30,TGTGCCTGGAGTGTACTAGGGGACAGGGGAGGAGGCTACACCTTC,CAWSVLGDRGGGYTF
10,.,few,TRBJ1-1,TRBV20-1,TGCAGTGTCCGGAGCACTGAAGCTTTCTTT,CSVRSTEAFF
16,.,.,TRBJ2-6,TRBV15,TGTGCCACCAGCAGAGCTTTGGGCTCTGGGGCCAACGTCCTGACTTTC,CATSRALGSGANVLTF
12,.,once,TRBJ2-1,TRBV6-6,TGTGCCAGCAGTTACTCGGGGGGTGAGCAGTTCTTC,CASSYSGGEQFF
15,TRBD2,.,TRBJ2-3,TRBV9,TGTGCCAGCAGCGTGACTAGCGGGAGAACAGATACGCAGTATTTT,CASSVTSGRTDTQYF
15,.,.,TRBJ1-5,TRBV28,TGTGCCAGCAGTTTAATTGACACGATGGTTCAGCCCCAGCATTTT,CASSLIDTMVQPQHF
13,.,.,TRBJ2-5,TRBV7-3,TGTGCCAGCAGCTTAACGGGGGAGGAGACCCAGTACTTC,CASSLTGEETQYF
16,TRBD2,.,TRBJ2-1,TRBV5-1,TGCGCCAGCAGCCTTCAAGCGGGAGGGTCCTACAATGAGCAGTTCTTC,CASSLQAGGSYNEQFF
14,.,.,TRBJ2-7,TRBV27,TGTGCCAGCAGCCTTAAGGGACGAACCTACGAGCAGTACTTC,CASSLKGRTYEQYF
12,.,.,TRBJ2-1,TRBV29-1,TGCACGGCGACAGGAAACTACAATGAGCAGTTCTTC,CTATGNYNEQFF
16,TRBD1,.,TRBJ1-2,TRBV5-4,TGTGCCAGCAGCTCCTGGGACAGGGCTTTAACCTATGGCTACACCTTC,CASSSWDRALTYGYTF
14,.,.,TRBJ2-6,TRBV30,TGTGCCTGGAGGAAGGGCTCTGGGGCCAACGTCCTGACTTTC,CAWRKGSGANVLTF
13,TRBD1,.,TRBJ2-5,TRBV7-9,TGTGCCAGCAGCTTAGGGGACAGTGAGACCCAGTACTTC,CASSLGDSETQYF